Shown below are 13 T cell receptor beta chains from a single sample sequenced in a study of OX40 agonist ivuxolimab in advanced cancers. Sequencing used immunoSEQ multiplex PCR; TCRdb keeps in-frame clones, though not all of them. Among about 51,000 clones listed, 84% were seen once. The sequencing here drew on CD4+ or CD8+ T cells sorted from blood, taken in a trial of the OX40 agonist ivuxolimab. All receptors come from an adult with an advanced solid tumor such as melanoma, head and neck, liver or kidney cancer.

The V and J genes are TRBV4-1 and TRBJ2-7, with D unresolved. Germline-derived CDR1 and CDR2 are MGHRA and YSYEKL. CDR3 length equals 15 residues. V lost 0 bases to trimming and J lost 3 bases, with 12 bases between them. The CDR3, as DNA: TGCGCCAGCAGCCAAGAGGACGGTCGAGGCTACGAGCAGTACTTC. It is translated as CASSQEDGRGYEQYF.

CDR3 bases: TGTGCCAGCAGTTTGACGGGGATTAGCAATCAGCCCCAGCATTTT. It specifies CASSLTGISNQPQHF. The V and J genes are TRBV28 and TRBJ1-5, with D unresolved. The germline gives CDR1 MDHEN, CDR2 SYDVKM. This CDR3 comprises 15 residues. V was clipped by 3 bases and J by 0 bases, with 9 bases between them.

The chain recombines TRBV2 with TRBJ2-1; unclear D gene. Germline V gene data show CDR1 as SNHLY and CDR2 as FYNNEI. V lost 8 bases to trimming and J lost 0 bases, with 8 bases between them. The CDR3 length is 13 residues. In DNA, the CDR3 is TGTGCCAGCTTGGGCAGCTCCTACAATGAGCAGTTCTTC. Residues: CASLGSSYNEQFF.

The J gene is TRBJ1-2, the V gene TRBV6-1; D call uncertain. The CDR3 contains 13 residues. Trimming cost V 1 base and J 4 bases, with 7 bases left between them. Looked up from germline, CDR1 is MNHNS and CDR2 is SASEGT. The CDR3 sequence: CASSEDLSYGYTF. DNA of the CDR3: TGTGCCAGCAGTGAAGACCTGTCCTATGGCTACACCTTC.

The rearrangement joins TRBV29-1 to TRBJ1-2; weak D call: TRBD1 (6 bases). The V end was cut by 7 bases, the J end by 8 bases, with 14 bases between. The germline gives CDR1 SQVTM, CDR2 ANQGSEA. The CDR3 consists of 11 residues. CDR3 sequence: CSAWTEGGYTF. For the CDR3, the DNA is TGCAGCGCTTGGACAGAAGGGGGCTACACCTTC.

This clone was recorded once. The chain is built from TRBV19 and TRBJ1-2; 7 bases fit TRBD1. Germline assignment: CDR1 LNHDA and CDR2 SQIVND (reference sequence). The CDR3 spans 12 residues. Trimming cost V 3 bases and J 8 bases; bases outside gene matches: 3. The CDR3 DNA sequence: TGTGCCAGTAGTATCGGGACAGTCGGCTACACCTTC. This sequence encodes CASSIGTVGYTF.

This sequence joins TRBV7-9 and TRBJ1-2; D unresolved. The ends were cut back, 6 bases at V and 2 bases at J, with 10 bases in the middle. CDR1 is SEHNR, CDR2 FQNEAQ, per germline (reference sequence). The length of the CDR3 is 13 residues. In DNA form, the CDR3 reads TGTGCCAGCAGTCCAACGGGAAACTATGGCTACACCTTC. Its translation is CASSPTGNYGYTF.

The rearrangement uses TRBV19 and TRBJ2-1, with 10 bases aligning to TRBD1. This CDR3 region has 14 residues. Trimming took 7 bases from V and 4 from J; bases not matched to a gene: 4. From germline, CDR1 is LNHDA and CDR2 SQIVND (reference sequence). Here the CDR3 reads CASTPGQGYNEQFF. For the CDR3, the DNA is TGTGCCAGTACCCCGGGACAGGGGTACAATGAGCAGTTCTTC. Full variable domain (rest looked up from reference TRBV19 and TRBJ2-1): DGGITQSPKYLFRKEGQNVTLSCEQNLNHDAMYWYRQDPGQGLRLIYYSQIVNDFQKGDIAEGYSVSREKKESFPLTVTSAQKNPTAFYLCASTPGQGYNEQFFGPGTRLTVL.

This chain connects TRBV10-2 to TRBJ2-7; either TRBD1 or TRBD2 may supply D (6 bases each). CDR3 length: 14 amino acids. Per the germline V gene, CDR1 is WSHSY and CDR2 is SAAADI. V was cut by 3 bases and J by 4 bases, with 13 bases left in between. CDR3 nucleotide sequence: TGCGCCAGCAGTGAAGGGGGAGGACCGTACGAGCAGTACTTC. Protein product: CASSEGGGPYEQYF.

This chain uses TRBV27 with TRBJ2-1; tentative D call: TRBD2 (7 bases). This CDR3 is 14 amino acids long. Trimming took 5 bases from V and 9 from J, leaving 17 bases between them. Germline V gene sequence: CDR1 MNHEY, CDR2 SMNVEV (reference sequence). The CDR3 DNA is TGTGCCAGCAGTCCCGGTGGGGGGGCCACTGAGCAGTTCTTC. It encodes CASSPGGGATEQFF.

The chain carries TRBV6-5 and TRBJ2-7; D gene unclear. V was shortened by 5 bases and J by 4 bases, with 18 bases between the two germline ends. The CDR3 is 15 amino acids. The germline V gene encodes CDR1 MNHEY and CDR2 SVGAGI. CDR3 in DNA: TGTGCCAGCAGTCCGCAGACGGGCCTCCTTTACGAGCAGTACTTC. Translated: CASSPQTGLLYEQYF.

This clone was observed a handful of times. The CDR3 region is CASSPLGQDQETQYF. The DNA of the CDR3 is TGTGCCAGCAGCCCCCTGGGACAAGACCAAGAGACCCAGTACTTC. The chain uses TRBV9 and TRBJ2-5; D possibly corresponds to TRBD1 (6 bases). Germline V gene sequence: CDR1 SGDLS, CDR2 YYNGEE. Trimming removed 4 bases at V and 0 bases at J, with 13 bases between. This CDR3 is built from 15 residues.

This chain links TRBV29-1 with TRBJ2-1, with D tentatively TRBD2 (5 bases). The CDR3 runs to 14 residues. Between the trimmed V and J ends, which lost 5 bases and 0 bases, there was a span of 11 bases. The germline CDR1 and CDR2 sequences are SQVTM and ANQGSEA. The chain's CDR3 is CSVRGLSSYNEQFF. The CDR3 nucleotides are TGCAGCGTTCGGGGATTAAGCTCCTACAATGAGCAGTTCTTC.